The 23 T cell receptor beta chains listed next were all sequenced from one sample in a study of control samples from healthy donors and cancer patients. This table comes from immunoSEQ multiplex PCR, and its TCRdb copy is limited to in-frame clones, with some not included. The sample records some 120,000 clones, about 94% being singletons. The sequenced sample was blood. Source of these receptors: a man aged 25 to 40 in good health.

The chain joins TRBV4-3 to TRBJ2-7, with D possibly being TRBD1 (5 bases). The CDR3 sequence is 15 residues long. V was cut by 0 bases and J by 1 base, with 10 bases left in between. Germline V lookup: CDR1 LGHNA, CDR2 YSLEER. CDR3 nucleotide sequence: TGCGCCAGCAGCCAAGATCAGGACACTTCCTACGAGCAGTACTTC. This codes for CASSQDQDTSYEQYF.

The V call is TRBV28, the J call TRBJ2-7; 9 nucleotides match TRBD1. This CDR3 has 15 amino acids. Germline V lookup: CDR1 MDHEN, CDR2 SYDVKM. Trimming at V came to 7 bases and at J to 5 bases, leaving 12 bases not matched to a gene. The CDR3 region has the DNA TGTGCCAGCAAACCCGGGACAGGGTTAACCCACGAGCAGTACTTC. The encoded protein is CASKPGTGLTHEQYF.

This chain connects TRBV7-8 to TRBJ2-5; 7 bases are shared with TRBD1. Germline V lookup: CDR1 SGHVS, CDR2 FQNEAQ. The CDR3 contains 17 residues. J gave up 5 bases and V 3 bases, and 15 bases lay outside the gene matches. CDR3 DNA sequence: TGTGCCAGCAGCTTTAGGACAGGAATTATGGGGGCGGAGACCCAGTACTTC. Amino acids: CASSFRTGIMGAETQYF.

This rearrangement joins TRBV12-3 or TRBV12-4 to TRBJ1-2, with D uncertain. V shed 2 bases and J shed 8 bases, with 12 bases lying between them. The CDR3 is made up of 13 amino acids. The CDR3 DNA reads as TGTGCCAGCAGTTTACGCGAGATCTCAGGCTACACCTTC. This gives the protein CASSLREISGYTF.

Note on this clone: Additional DNA sequences in this sample encode the identical CDR3. This chain connects TRBV6-2 or TRBV6-3 to TRBJ2-7; D uncertain. Trimming stripped 2 bases from V and 4 bases from J, with 6 bases between. Germline CDR1 is MNHEY and CDR2 is SVGEGT. The CDR3 is 12 residues long. The CDR3 DNA sequence: TGTGCCAGCAGTTACCGCCGGTACGAGCAGTACTTC. Its translation: CASSYRRYEQYF.

J is TRBJ1-2 and V is TRBV5-1; 11 positions agree with TRBD1. Germline CDR1 SGHRS, CDR2 YFSETQ. Trimming cost V 4 bases and J 5 bases; bases outside gene matches: 7. The CDR3 is 15 residues long. As DNA, the CDR3 is TGCGCCAGCAGCGCAGGGACAGGGGGGCAGTATGGCTACACCTTC. It codes for CASSAGTGGQYGYTF.

The chain uses TRBV7-6 and TRBJ2-1, with 7 bases lining up with TRBD1. The CDR3 loop spans 15 amino acids. CDR1 and CDR2 from the germline V gene are SGHVS and FNYEAQ. V shed 5 bases, J shed 6 bases, and the junction held 10 bases outside the gene matches. The CDR3 DNA follows: TGTGCCAGCAGCCCCTCGACAGGGATTCTCAATGAGCAGTTCTTC. This gives the protein CASSPSTGILNEQFF.

J is TRBJ2-1 and V is TRBV19; D ambiguous. Germline CDR1 is LNHDA and CDR2 is SQIVND (reference sequence). V lost 7 bases to trimming and J lost 6 bases, with 10 bases between them. The CDR3 runs 12 residues. The CDR3 here is CASTPGGNEQFF. The CDR3 coding sequence is TGTGCCAGTACTCCGGGTGGCAATGAGCAGTTCTTC.

The DNA for the CDR3 is TGTGCCAGCAGCCAAGAATCCTCACCCCTCCACTTT. Its protein is CASSQESSPLHF. V is TRBV4-2 and J is TRBJ1-6; D gene unclear. The germline V and J ends were trimmed by 0 bases and 10 bases, with 4 bases remaining between them. The germline V gene encodes CDR1 LGHNA and CDR2 YNFKEQ. The CDR3 has 12 amino acids.

The J gene is TRBJ2-1, the V gene TRBV28; D perhaps matches TRBD1 (6 bases). V was shortened by 3 bases and J by 5 bases, with 17 bases between the two germline ends. Germline V gives CDR1 MDHEN, CDR2 SYDVKM. The CDR3 is 16 amino acids. Written as DNA, the CDR3 is TGTGCCAGCAGTTTCAGGGGCCAACAGTGGGACAATGAGCAGTTCTTC. Amino acids: CASSFRGQQWDNEQFF.

The rearrangement links TRBV19 to TRBJ1-2; D is unclear. The V and J ends lost 3 bases and 3 bases respectively, with 8 bases between them. The length of the CDR3 is 13 residues. Germline CDR1 is LNHDA and CDR2 is SQIVND (reference sequence). CDR3 sequence: CASSILWDYGYTF. The CDR3 coding sequence is TGTGCCAGTAGTATTTTGTGGGACTATGGCTACACCTTC.

CDR3 nucleotides: TGTGCCAGTAGCCCGGGACAGGGGGCGCTGGAAGAGACCCAGTACTTC. Its translation is CASSPGQGALEETQYF. The chain is built from TRBV19 and TRBJ2-5; 12 bases map to TRBD1. CDR1 LNHDA and CDR2 SQIVND come from the germline V gene (reference sequence). V gave up 6 bases and J gave up 3 bases; unmatched junction bases: 8. CDR3 size: 16 residues.

The chain is built from TRBV5-1 and TRBJ1-3; no clear D. CDR3 length: 17 amino acids. Per the germline V gene, CDR1 is SGHRS and CDR2 is YFSETQ. V lost 1 base and J 2 bases, leaving 16 bases between the germline ends. CDR3 residues: CASSLFQAEGPGNTIYF. Here the CDR3 DNA reads TGCGCCAGCAGCTTGTTTCAGGCGGAGGGTCCTGGAAACACCATATATTTT.

The V gene is TRBV25-1, the J gene TRBJ2-5; unclear D gene. Germline values: CDR1 MGHDK, CDR2 SYGVNS. The CDR3 extends over 13 amino acids. Trimming removed 9 bases from V and 0 bases from J, with 11 bases in between. CDR3: CASVTANQETQYF. CDR3 DNA: TGTGCCAGTGTGACCGCGAACCAAGAGACCCAGTACTTC.

The chain links TRBV14 to TRBJ2-1, with 7 bases fitting TRBD2. Germline assignment: CDR1 SGHDN and CDR2 FVKESK. J lost 5 bases, V lost 1 base, and 5 bases had no gene match. CDR3 length equals 15 residues. The CDR3 DNA reads TGTGCCAGCAGCCAAGGGCAGCGGGGCAACAATGAGCAGTTCTTC. This gives the protein CASSQGQRGNNEQFF.

The rearrangement joins TRBV9 to TRBJ2-5, with TRBD2 matching 12 bases. Germline lookup yields CDR1 SGDLS and CDR2 YYNGEE. Trimming cost V 5 bases and J 4 bases; bases outside gene matches: 9. The CDR3 is 16 amino acids. CDR3 DNA sequence: TGTGCCAGCAGTCCCCCTAGCGGGGGGGCCCGAGAGACCCAGTACTTC. Translated, it gives CASSPPSGGARETQYF.

The chain uses TRBV28 and TRBJ2-7; TRBD2 matches at 8 bases. Germline-derived CDR1 and CDR2 are MDHEN and SYDVKM. The CDR3 covers 14 residues. The V segment lost 6 bases and the J segment 6 bases; nucleotides outside the gene matches: 10. The CDR3 is CASSYRGGRSEQYF. CDR3 bases: TGTGCCAGCAGCTATCGGGGGGGACGGTCCGAGCAGTACTTC.

The chain links TRBV4-3 to TRBJ2-1; D gene uncertain. V dropped 0 bases and J dropped 3 bases, with 9 bases sitting between them. This CDR3 is 15 amino acids long. Germline V CDR1 and CDR2: LGHNA, YSLEER. CDR3 sequence: CASSQDTGLYNEQFF. CDR3 DNA: TGCGCCAGCAGCCAAGATACGGGCCTCTACAATGAGCAGTTCTTC.

The chain uses TRBV2 and TRBJ2-3, with TRBD1 matching over 10 bases. V gave up 6 bases and J gave up 4 bases; unmatched junction bases: 7. The CDR3 spans 15 residues. Germline V lookup: CDR1 SNHLY, CDR2 FYNNEI. The CDR3 nucleotides are TGTGCCAGCAGCGAACAAGGACAGGGGGCAGATACGCAGTATTTT. It is translated as CASSEQGQGADTQYF.

The chain links TRBV10-2 to TRBJ1-1, with TRBD1 identical over 8 bases. The V segment lost 8 bases and the J segment 4 bases; nucleotides outside the gene matches: 9. Germline V gene sequence: CDR1 WSHSY, CDR2 SAAADI. This CDR3 comprises 14 residues. The CDR3 protein is CASGRQGWFTEAFF. The DNA for the CDR3 is TGCGCCAGCGGAAGACAGGGGTGGTTCACTGAAGCTTTCTTT.

The chain uses TRBV7-2 and TRBJ2-7, with TRBD1 as a possible D gene (5 bases). V lost 0 bases, J lost 2 bases, and 8 bases lay in between. The CDR3 sequence is 14 residues long. Germline lookup yields CDR1 SGHTA and CDR2 FQGNSA. CDR3 nucleotides: TGTGCCAGCAGCTTAGCGTTAGGGGCCTACGAGCAGTACTTC. As protein: CASSLALGAYEQYF.

This chain connects TRBV7-2 to TRBJ1-2, with D perhaps matching TRBD1 (5 bases). This CDR3 region has 12 residues. CDR1 and CDR2 (germline): SGHTA, FQGNSA. Trimming removed 6 bases at V and 2 bases at J, with 7 bases between. CDR3 in amino acids: CASSRQNYGYTF. In DNA form, the CDR3 reads TGTGCCAGCAGTCGACAGAACTATGGCTACACCTTC.

The chain carries TRBV19 and TRBJ2-3, with D maybe TRBD1 (6 bases). Germline loops: CDR1 LNHDA, CDR2 SQIVND (reference sequence). V shed 2 bases and J shed 4 bases, with 10 bases lying between them. This CDR3 spans 14 amino acids. In DNA, the CDR3 is TGTGCCAGTAGTATAAATACAGGGCCAGATACGCAGTATTTT. Its translation: CASSINTGPDTQYF.